The 23 T cell receptor beta chains below were found in one sample sequenced in a study of T cells in Graves' hyperthyroidism and ophthalmopathy. Researchers amplified the TCR beta CDR3 regions from RNA transcripts. HTBI primers were employed in a first-round RT-PCR of the TCR CDR3. TCRdb reprocessed the multiplex PCR reads with MiXCR, giving one entry per CDR3 protein. The table has fewer than 350,000 distinct CDR3 sequences, less than 15% seen once. Sequenced: blood. Receptors were obtained from a woman in her thirties with Graves' hyperthyroidism that later progressed to Graves' ophthalmopathy.

In its sample, this clonotype was seen many times. In DNA, the CDR3 is TGTGCCAGCAGCCCAATGGGGGCGGGAACCTACGAGCAGTACTTC. It is translated as CASSPMGAGTYEQYF. The V gene is TRBV7-2, the J gene TRBJ2-7; the D call may be TRBD1 or TRBD2 (6 bases each). Germline-derived CDR1 and CDR2 are SGHTA and FQGNSA. V was trimmed by 5 bases and J by 2 bases, leaving 16 bases between them. This CDR3 comprises 15 residues. The complete variable domain, with remaining parts taken from reference TRBV7-2 and TRBJ2-7, reads GAGVSQSPSNKVTEKGKDVELRCDPISGHTALYWYRQSLGQGLEFLIYFQGNSAPDKSGLPSDRFSAERTGGSVSTLTIQRTQQEDSAVYLCASSPMGAGTYEQYFGPGTRLTVT.

This clonotype was seen repeatedly, ten times or more. One end of the junction fails to match germline, which may point to a read error. The chain uses TRBV3-1 and TRBJ1-2, with D maybe TRBD1 (5 bases). This CDR3 is built from 14 residues. Germline V gene data show CDR1 as LGHDT and CDR2 as YNNKEL (reference sequence). DNA of the CDR3: TGTGCCAGCAGCCAACGTCGTGACTTCAGGGCGGGCGCCTTC. Translated, it gives CASSQRRDFRAGAF.

The table lists this clonotype with many counts. The chain is built from TRBV27 and TRBJ2-2; either TRBD1 or TRBD2 may supply D (5 bases each). The CDR3 consists of 15 residues. The V end lost 7 bases, the J end lost 0 bases, and 12 bases lay between the germline ends. The germline CDR1 and CDR2 sequences are MNHEY and SMNVEV (reference sequence). This CDR3 is CASTAGTTNTGELFF. CDR3 in DNA: TGTGCCAGCACCGCAGGGACCACGAACACCGGGGAGCTGTTTTTT.

About this clonotype itself: One base away lies a much larger clone, so this may be a sequencing read error. The gene calls are TRBV18 and TRBJ1-3, with D perhaps matching TRBD1 (5 bases). Germline CDR1 and CDR2: KGHSH and LQKENI. CDR3 length equals 15 residues. Here the CDR3 DNA reads TGTGTCAGCTCACCAGCCACAGGATCTGGAAACACCATATATTTT. This codes for CVSSPATGSGNTIYF.

This clonotype has a count of ten or more. The chain links TRBV30 to TRBJ2-1; the match to TRBD2 covers 7 bases. The CDR3 contains 11 residues. CDR1 and CDR2 from the germline V gene are GTSNPN and SVGIG (reference sequence). The V and J ends lost 4 bases and 15 bases, in that order; junction bases with no gene match: 9. DNA of the CDR3: TGTGCCTGGACTACGGGAGGCCAACCGTTCTTC. It encodes CAWTTGGQPFF.

V is TRBV6-1 and J is TRBJ2-1; D not certain. The germline V gene encodes CDR1 MNHNS and CDR2 SASEGT. Trimming left V 2 bases short and J 10 bases short, with 9 bases between. The CDR3 sequence is 12 residues long. The CDR3 reads CASSELYIEQFF. The CDR3 nucleotides are TGTGCCAGCAGTGAACTATATATCGAGCAGTTCTTC.

V and J are TRBV2 and TRBJ2-3; TRBD1 aligns across 7 bases. Germline V gene lookup returns CDR1 SNHLY and CDR2 FYNNEI. The CDR3 length is 15 residues. The V gene end was trimmed by 6 bases and the J gene end by 2 bases; junction bases not matched to a gene: 8. The CDR3 sequence: CASRDRDSVTDTQYF. The CDR3 DNA follows: TGTGCCAGCAGAGACCGGGACAGCGTCACAGATACGCAGTATTTT.

This clonotype was seen a few times. V is TRBV19 and J is TRBJ1-1; 9 bases are shared with TRBD1. The CDR3 is 14 amino acids. Germline-derived CDR1 and CDR2 are LNHDA and SQIVND (reference sequence). Trimming removed 3 bases from V and 6 bases from J; junction bases left unmatched: 5. The CDR3 protein is CASSIGTGRAEAFF. DNA for the CDR3: TGTGCCAGTAGTATTGGGACAGGGCGGGCTGAAGCTTTCTTT.

Remarks on this clonotype: Just one base apart from a much larger clone, this may be a read error. This rearrangement joins TRBV7-2 to TRBJ2-3; D is undetermined. The CDR3 has 14 residues. Trimming took 6 bases from V and 2 from J, leaving 12 bases between them. Per the germline V gene, CDR1 is SGHTA and CDR2 is FQGNSA. The CDR3 coding sequence is TGTGCCAGCAGACAACCGCGCTACACAGATACGCAGTATTTT. Protein product: CASRQPRYTDTQYF.

The J gene is TRBJ2-3, the V gene TRBV10-2; D remains unclear. CDR3 size: 14 residues. The V gene's germline CDR1 is WSHSY and CDR2 SAAADI. V was pared by 3 bases and J by 4 bases, with 11 bases between. As DNA, the CDR3 is TGCGCCAGCAGTGAAGAGTATCATCCAGATACGCAGTATTTT. The encoded protein is CASSEEYHPDTQYF.

Regarding this clonotype: An end of the junction does not agree with germline; a read error may underlie this. V usage is TRBV11-1 and J usage is TRBJ2-3; D might be TRBD1 (6 bases). Germline V gene sequence: CDR1 SGHAT, CDR2 FQDESV (reference sequence). This CDR3 spans 16 amino acids. For the CDR3, the DNA is TGTGCCAGCAGCGCCAGGGTCCCCCGAGGGGGAGATACACAGTATTTT. This sequence encodes CASSARVPRGGDTQYF.

This clonotype has ten or more counts. DNA for the CDR3: TGCAGTGCTAGTATTTGGCCCTATGGCTACACCTTC. It specifies CSASIWPYGYTF. The chain has TRBV20-1 and TRBJ1-2; D remains unclear. V dropped 3 bases and J dropped 4 bases, with 9 bases sitting between them. The CDR3 runs 12 residues. Germline CDR1 is DFQATT and CDR2 is SNEGSKA (reference sequence).

This clonotype appeared many times. This rearrangement joins TRBV7-3 to TRBJ2-3; D is perhaps TRBD2 (6 bases). V lost 0 bases and J 5 bases, leaving 18 bases between the germline ends. This CDR3 comprises 17 residues. CDR1 SGHTA and CDR2 FQGTGA come from the germline V gene. CDR3 loop: CASSLTLGRLGGDTQYF. CDR3 bases: TGTGCCAGCAGCTTAACGCTAGGCCGTCTCGGGGGAGATACGCAGTATTTT.

This clonotype was detected many times. The rearrangement joins TRBV12-3 or TRBV12-4 to TRBJ1-1, with unresolved D. CDR3 size: 14 residues. The germline V and J ends were trimmed by 2 bases and 1 base, with 8 bases remaining between them. CDR3 nucleotide sequence: TGTGCCAGCAGTTTATATTCCGGGAACACTGAAGCTTTCTTT. Residues: CASSLYSGNTEAFF.

The CDR3 sequence: CASSIVNPQTSGSYNEQFF. CDR3 nucleotides: TGTGCCAGTAGTATAGTAAACCCGCAGACTAGCGGGAGTTACAATGAGCAGTTCTTC. V gene TRBV19 combines with J gene TRBJ2-1, with 12 bases fitting TRBD2. J gave up 4 bases and V 1 base, and 11 bases lay outside the gene matches. Germline CDR1 LNHDA, CDR2 SQIVND (reference sequence). This CDR3 spans 19 amino acids.

The chain has TRBV5-4 and TRBJ2-5, with 12 bases identical to TRBD2. CDR1 and CDR2 from the germline V gene are SGHNT and YYREEE (reference sequence). Trimming removed 4 bases from V and 0 bases from J; junction bases left unmatched: 1. CDR3 size: 15 residues. The CDR3 region has the DNA TGTGCCAGCAGCCGGACTAGCGGGGACCAAGAGACCCAGTACTTC. This gives the protein CASSRTSGDQETQYF.

The chain employs TRBV30 and TRBJ1-6; D is possibly TRBD1 (5 bases). This CDR3 has 13 amino acids. Trimming removed 3 bases at V and 7 bases at J, with 10 bases between. Germline values: CDR1 GTSNPN, CDR2 SVGIG (reference sequence). The CDR3 DNA sequence: TGTGCCTGGAGCGGGGCCACAAATTCACCCCTCCACTTT. This codes for CAWSGATNSPLHF. Full variable domain (remainder filled in from reference TRBV30 and TRBJ1-6): SQTIHQWPATLVQPVGSPLSLECTVEGTSNPNLYWYRQAAGRGLQLLFYSVGIGQISSEVPQNLSASRPQDRQFILSSKKLLLSDSGFYLCAWSGATNSPLHFGNGTRLTVT.

This clonotype came up many times. This chain links TRBV5-5 with TRBJ1-2, with D uncertain. V lost 1 base and J lost 6, with 16 bases in between. Germline V gene sequence: CDR1 SGHKS, CDR2 YYEKEE (reference sequence). The length of the CDR3 is 15 residues. The CDR3 loop is CASSLSTTGDHGYTF. The CDR3 DNA follows: TGTGCCAGCAGCTTGTCCACGACCGGCGACCATGGCTACACCTTC.

This clonotype was observed a few times. The rearrangement links TRBV19 to TRBJ2-7, with 12 bases lining up with TRBD1. Germline CDR1 and CDR2: LNHDA and SQIVND (reference sequence). This CDR3 spans 13 amino acids. V trimming: 8 bases; J trimming: 6 bases; junction bases outside the gene matches: 5. The CDR3 coding sequence is TGTGCCAGTCGGGACAGGGGGCGACCCGAGCAGTACTTC. This sequence encodes CASRDRGRPEQYF. The full variable domain, with the rest looked up from reference TRBV19 and TRBJ2-7, is DGGITQSPKYLFRKEGQNVTLSCEQNLNHDAMYWYRQDPGQGLRLIYYSQIVNDFQKGDIAEGYSVSREKKESFPLTVTSAQKNPTAFYLCASRDRGRPEQYFGPGTRLTVT.

This clonotype was detected ten times or more. The chain joins TRBV20-1 to TRBJ2-1; a possible D gene is TRBD2 (6 bases). V lost 6 bases, J lost 0 bases, and 9 bases lay in between. This CDR3 has 13 amino acids. Germline assignment: CDR1 DFQATT and CDR2 SNEGSKA (reference sequence). The CDR3 sequence is CSARERSYNEQFF. CDR3 in DNA: TGCAGTGCCCGGGAGCGCTCCTACAATGAGCAGTTCTTC.

V is TRBV6-2 or TRBV6-3 and J is TRBJ2-3, with D tentatively TRBD2 (6 bases). The V end was cut by 4 bases, the J end by 2 bases, with 10 bases between. Germline loops: CDR1 MNHEY, CDR2 SVGEGT. The CDR3 covers 14 residues. The CDR3 spells CASSSRDSTDTQYF. The CDR3, as DNA: TGTGCCAGCAGTTCCAGGGACTCCACAGATACGCAGTATTTT.

This clonotype was seen only a few times. The chain is built from TRBV19 and TRBJ1-5, with D perhaps TRBD1 (5 bases). V was cut by 3 bases and J by 6 bases, with 15 bases left in between. Germline lookup yields CDR1 LNHDA and CDR2 SQIVND (reference sequence). This CDR3 is built from 15 residues. CDR3 loop: CASSIAEGRSQPQHF. The CDR3 DNA sequence: TGTGCCAGTAGTATTGCAGAGGGACGCAGTCAGCCCCAGCATTTT.

This clonotype was counted a few times. The rearrangement joins TRBV5-1 to TRBJ2-7; 11 bases agree with TRBD2. In germline, CDR1 is SGHRS, CDR2 YFSETQ. V shed 3 bases and J 2 bases; nucleotides not matched to a gene: 13. The CDR3 extends over 18 amino acids. CDR3 sequence: CASSSDSTSGKWAYEQYF. Written as DNA, the CDR3 is TGCGCCAGCAGCTCAGACTCGACTAGCGGGAAGTGGGCCTACGAGCAGTACTTC.